A single sample gave rise to the 22 T cell receptor beta chains below, sequenced in a study of regulatory T cells in long-lasting Graves disease. Documented time point: newly diagnosed GD, antithyroid drugs for less than 3 months. Generation of the TCR library employed RNA extracted from PBMCs. The TCR beta library used iRepertoire HTBI primers with Arm-PCR amplification of CDR3. TCRdb re-called the multiplex PCR reads through MiXCR, storing one row per CDR3 protein. The sample consists of a few hundred thousand distinct CDR3 sequences, roughly 21% of them appearing once. Sequences were derived from peripheral blood mononuclear cells (PBMCs), sampled at new diagnosis, from a patient treated with antithyroid drugs. The receptors come from a female donor with Graves disease.

Concerning this clonotype itself: A far larger clone is one base from this, pointing to a likely read error. This rearrangement joins TRBV7-8 to TRBJ2-1; D possibly corresponds to TRBD2 (6 bases). The assigned J gene may be wrong: the sequence end matches TRBJ2-5 better. The CDR3 consists of 16 residues. Germline CDR1 and CDR2: SGHVS and FQNEAQ. CDR3 residues: CASRLASPGVGETQYF. In DNA, the CDR3 is TGTGCCAGCAGGTTAGCTTCACCGGGAGTCGGAGAGACCCAGTACTTC.

A remark on this clonotype: Without the conserved terminal phenylalanine or tryptophan, this CDR3 likely stems from a read error. The V gene is TRBV29-1, the J gene TRBJ2-3; TRBD1 matches at 8 bases. The junction had 10 bases not matched to a gene; V was cut back by 0 bases and J by 5 bases. CDR3 length: 16 residues. The V gene's germline CDR1 is SQVTM and CDR2 ANQGSEA. CDR3 loop: CSVEEFQGARRDTQYL. CDR3 nucleotide sequence: TGCAGCGTTGAAGAGTTCCAGGGGGCGCGTCGAGATACGCAGTATCTT.

This clonotype was picked up many times. The chain is built from TRBV7-3 and TRBJ2-3; D uncertain. V gave up 5 bases and J gave up 1 base, with 10 bases separating them. The CDR3 runs 14 residues. Germline V gives CDR1 SGHTA, CDR2 FQGTGA. The CDR3 reads CASSLNPGTDTQYF. DNA for the CDR3: TGTGCCAGCAGCCTTAATCCAGGCACAGATACGCAGTATTTT.

V usage is TRBV19 and J usage is TRBJ2-3, with 8 bases matching TRBD1. Germline CDR1 is LNHDA and CDR2 is SQIVND (reference sequence). This CDR3 spans 15 amino acids. J was trimmed by 3 bases and V by 7 bases; bases with no gene match: 9. The CDR3 sequence is CASTQTGAGTDTQYF. The CDR3 DNA reads as TGTGCCAGTACCCAGACAGGGGCCGGTACAGATACGCAGTATTTT.

V and J are TRBV28 and TRBJ1-2; 8 bases fit TRBD1. V dropped 6 bases and J dropped 3; count of bases not matched to a gene: 3. The CDR3 runs to 13 residues. CDR1 and CDR2 from the germline V gene are MDHEN and SYDVKM. Written as DNA, the CDR3 is TGTGCCAGCAGGGGACAGGACTACTATGGCTACACCTTC. It codes for CASRGQDYYGYTF.

This clonotype came up many times. The CDR3 region has the DNA TGTGCCAGCAGCCTGGGACAGGTCGCAGGCTACACCTTC. It encodes CASSLGQVAGYTF. This chain joins TRBV7-2 and TRBJ1-2; 8 nucleotides agree with TRBD1. This CDR3 is 13 amino acids long. CDR1 and CDR2 (germline): SGHTA, FQGNSA. The V segment lost 5 bases and the J segment 8 bases; nucleotides outside the gene matches: 7. The full variable domain, in which reference TRBV7-2 and TRBJ1-2 provide the parts outside the CDR3, is GAGVSQSPSNKVTEKGKDVELRCDPISGHTALYWYRQSLGQGLEFLIYFQGNSAPDKSGLPSDRFSAERTGGSVSTLTIQRTQQEDSAVYLCASSLGQVAGYTFGSGTRLTVV.

Comment on this clonotype: This sequence is one base from a far larger clone and is likely a read error. This chain connects TRBV7-2 to TRBJ2-7; 13 bases match TRBD2. CDR3 size: 15 residues. Germline CDR1 reads SGHTA; CDR2 reads FQGNSA. The V and J ends lost 5 bases and 7 bases, in that order; junction bases with no gene match: 8. DNA for the CDR3: TGTGCCAGCAGCCTGGGACTAGCGGGGAACAATGAGCAGTACTTC. Amino acids: CASSLGLAGNNEQYF.

In this sample, this clonotype turned up many times. This rearrangement joins TRBV10-1 to TRBJ2-7, with D perhaps TRBD2 (6 bases). Germline assignment: CDR1 WNHNN and CDR2 SYGVQD (reference sequence). The CDR3 runs to 12 residues. The ends were cut back, 4 bases at V and 5 bases at J, with 9 bases in the middle. The CDR3 DNA reads as TGCGCCAGCAGTGTGGGACTTGACGAGCAGTACTTC. This gives the protein CASSVGLDEQYF.

This clonotype was picked up a small number of times. This chain uses TRBV20-1 with TRBJ1-1; no clear D. This CDR3 contains 12 residues. The germline gives CDR1 DFQATT, CDR2 SNEGSKA (reference sequence). The CDR3 reads CRVSVGVTEAFF. CDR3 coding DNA: TGCAGGGTTTCTGTGGGAGTTACTGAAGCTTTCTTT.

The rearrangement links TRBV20-1 to TRBJ2-7; TRBD1 or TRBD2 may be the D gene (7 bases each). The CDR3 consists of 13 residues. The V and J ends lost 3 bases and 8 bases respectively, with 17 bases between them. CDR1 DFQATT and CDR2 SNEGSKA come from the germline V gene (reference sequence). The CDR3 protein is CSARGGGGGKQYF. DNA of the CDR3: TGCAGTGCTAGGGGGGGAGGGGGCGGGAAGCAGTACTTC.

This clonotype was seen at least ten times. This sequence joins TRBV12-3 or TRBV12-4 and TRBJ1-3; D gene unclear. This CDR3 has 17 residues. V was trimmed by 2 bases and J by 5 bases, leaving 19 bases between them. CDR3 DNA: TGTGCCAGCAGTTTAATTGGTGGTGAGGCCCCTCGAAACACCATATATTTT. Amino acid sequence: CASSLIGGEAPRNTIYF.

The chain has TRBV5-8 and TRBJ2-7; 8 bases match TRBD2. The junction had 9 bases not matched to a gene; V was cut back by 2 bases and J by 2 bases. Germline V gene lookup returns CDR1 SGHTS and CDR2 YDEGEE. The CDR3 is made up of 16 amino acids. The chain's CDR3 is CASSFAGGRRAYEQYF. In DNA form, the CDR3 reads TGTGCCAGCAGCTTTGCGGGAGGAAGACGAGCCTACGAGCAGTACTTC.

The chain employs TRBV28 and TRBJ2-7; TRBD1 matches at 8 bases. The trim removed 5 bases at V and 4 bases at J, leaving 10 bases unmatched. Germline V gene lookup returns CDR1 MDHEN and CDR2 SYDVKM. CDR3 length equals 15 residues. The DNA for the CDR3 is TGTGCCAGCAGTCCCTCGGGACAGGACGCTTACGAGCAGTACTTC. Translated, it gives CASSPSGQDAYEQYF.

Many counts were recorded for this clonotype. The J gene is TRBJ2-1, the V gene TRBV29-1; D is undetermined. This CDR3 is built from 15 residues. The V end was cut by 5 bases, the J end by 3 bases, with 17 bases between. Germline-derived CDR1 and CDR2 are SQVTM and ANQGSEA. CDR3 DNA: TGCAGCGTTTCGCAGGCTAGGAGAAACTACAATGAGCAGTTCTTC. This codes for CSVSQARRNYNEQFF.

This CDR3 reads CASSFVASNEKLFF. DNA of the CDR3: TGTGCCAGCAGCTTCGTGGCGTCTAATGAAAAACTGTTTTTT. The chain couples TRBV7-9 to TRBJ1-4; D gene uncertain. Deletions cut 3 bases from V and 3 bases from J, with 8 bases between. CDR3 length: 14 residues. Germline V gene data show CDR1 as SEHNR and CDR2 as FQNEAQ (reference sequence).

This clonotype has ten or more counts. This rearrangement joins TRBV20-1 to TRBJ2-1, with 9 bases that match TRBD1. The CDR3 has 13 amino acids. CDR1 is DFQATT and CDR2 is SNEGSKA in the germline V gene (reference sequence). V lost 5 bases, J lost 8 bases, and 7 bases stayed unmatched. The CDR3 DNA reads as TGCAGTGCTCCGGGACAGGGTTTCGATGAGCAGTTCTTC. This codes for CSAPGQGFDEQFF.

Many counts were recorded for this clonotype. The J gene is TRBJ2-7, the V gene TRBV20-1; perhaps TRBD2 as D (5 bases). This CDR3 comprises 13 residues. Trimming removed 1 base at V and 4 bases at J, with 11 bases between. Germline V lookup: CDR1 DFQATT, CDR2 SNEGSKA (reference sequence). The CDR3 DNA follows: TGCAGTGCTAGAGCGGACTTCCTATACGAGCAGTACTTC. It is translated as CSARADFLYEQYF.

This clonotype was recorded many times. The V and J genes are TRBV20-1 and TRBJ2-1; 8 bases map to TRBD2. V was pared by 0 bases and J by 8 bases, with 9 bases of the junction left unmatched. The CDR3 has 15 residues. The V gene's germline CDR1 is DFQATT and CDR2 SNEGSKA (reference sequence). The CDR3 bases are TGCAGTGCTAGAGATTGGGAAAGCGGGAGAGATGAGCAGTTCTTC. This translates into CSARDWESGRDEQFF.

This clonotype has more than one count but fewer than ten. The chain has TRBV5-6 and TRBJ2-1; D is unclear. The germline CDR1 and CDR2 sequences are SGHDT and YYEEEE. V shed 3 bases and J shed 6 bases, with 13 bases lying between them. The length of the CDR3 is 14 residues. As DNA, the CDR3 is TGTGCCAGCAGCTCGACGAAAAGTGCCAATGAGCAGTTCTTC. It translates to CASSSTKSANEQFF.

On this clonotype itself: Just one base apart from a much larger clone, this may be a read error. This chain uses TRBV6-2 or TRBV6-3 with TRBJ2-1, with 12 bases fitting TRBD2. The J segment lost 10 bases and the V segment lost 8 bases, leaving 15 bases of the junction unmatched. This CDR3 has 16 amino acids. Looked up from germline, CDR1 is MNHEY and CDR2 is SVGEGT. CDR3 protein: CASRELAGGSSYEQFF. The DNA of the CDR3 is TGTGCCAGCCGGGAGCTAGCGGGAGGGAGCTCCTACGAGCAGTTCTTC.

The gene calls are TRBV5-8 and TRBJ2-2; no clear D gene. Germline-derived CDR1 and CDR2 are SGHTS and YDEGEE. The CDR3 contains 14 residues. The V end was cut by 0 bases, the J end by 1 base, with 4 bases between. The CDR3: CASSLVRNTGELFF. CDR3 DNA sequence: TGTGCCAGCAGCTTGGTCCGGAACACCGGGGAGCTGTTTTTT.

This clonotype has ten or more counts. This chain connects TRBV20-1 to TRBJ1-5; D unclear. CDR3 size: 14 residues. The germline gives CDR1 DFQATT, CDR2 SNEGSKA (reference sequence). Trimming took 7 bases from V and 4 from J, leaving 17 bases between them. The CDR3 nucleotides are TGCAGTGTAGGGTTTCAGAGTAGAAATCAGCCCCAGCATTTT. Protein: CSVGFQSRNQPQHF.